Listed here are 22 T cell receptor beta chains from one sample, sequenced in a study of blood T cell repertoires in COVID-19. Libraries were prepared by immunoSEQ multiplex PCR; TCRdb keeps only in-frame clonotypes and omits some of them. The sample holds around 250,000 clones, around 84% seen once. Sequencing input: peripheral blood. The receptors come from a middle-aged woman who had recovered from COVID-19.

The rearrangement joins TRBV27 to TRBJ1-5; D possibly corresponds to TRBD1 (6 bases). CDR1 MNHEY and CDR2 SMNVEV come from the germline V gene (reference sequence). Trimming took off 8 bases at V and 2 bases at J, with 13 bases between the two ends. The CDR3 has 14 amino acids. CDR3 in amino acids: CASQRSGGNQPQHF. The CDR3 coding sequence is TGTGCCAGCCAGAGGTCAGGGGGCAATCAGCCCCAGCATTTT.

This chain links TRBV6-4 with TRBJ2-1, with D perhaps TRBD1 (5 bases). This CDR3 is built from 15 residues. V was cut by 5 bases and J by 0 bases, with 11 bases left in between. Germline CDR1 reads MRHNA; CDR2 reads SNTAGT. The CDR3 sequence is CASSPDSSSYNEQFF. CDR3 nucleotide sequence: TGTGCCAGCAGTCCCGACAGTTCCTCCTACAATGAGCAGTTCTTC.

The chain combines TRBV9 with TRBJ1-2; D call uncertain. Trimming took off 5 bases at V and 0 bases at J, with 11 bases between the two ends. The CDR3 has 14 residues. Germline V gives CDR1 SGDLS, CDR2 YYNGEE. The CDR3 bases are TGTGCCAGCAGTGCGAGGGATCCTAACTATGGCTACACCTTC. Amino acid sequence: CASSARDPNYGYTF.

There are a few counts of this clone. The chain combines TRBV28 with TRBJ1-6; D gene uncertain. This CDR3 is 15 amino acids long. Trimming took 5 bases from V and 6 from J, leaving 14 bases between them. CDR1 is MDHEN, CDR2 SYDVKM, per germline. CDR3 protein: CASSTGGSLNSPLHF. The CDR3 nucleotides read TGTGCCAGCAGTACGGGAGGGAGCCTTAATTCACCCCTCCACTTT. The full variable domain, with the rest looked up from reference TRBV28 and TRBJ1-6, is DVKVTQSSRYLVKRTGEKVFLECVQDMDHENMFWYRQDPGLGLRLIYFSYDVKMKEKGDIPEGYSVSREKKERFSLILESASTNQTSMYLCASSTGGSLNSPLHFGNGTRLTVT.

This chain joins TRBV30 and TRBJ2-7; the match to TRBD2 covers 7 bases. The CDR3 totals 19 residues. With 4 bases clipped from V and 1 base from J, the junction kept 22 bases outside the gene matches. The V gene's germline CDR1 is GTSNPN and CDR2 SVGIG (reference sequence). The CDR3 region has the DNA TGTGCCTGGAACGGCGGGAGAACAACGACATCCCTGGTATCCTACGAGCAGTACTTC. This gives the protein CAWNGGRTTTSLVSYEQYF.

The chain combines TRBV3-1 (or the pseudogene TRBV3-2) with TRBJ2-5, with a possible D match to TRBD1 (6 bases). Germline values: CDR1 LGHDT, CDR2 YNNKEL (reference sequence). The CDR3 extends over 13 amino acids. Deletions cut 2 bases from V and 4 bases from J, with 8 bases between. The CDR3 sequence is CASSQQGIETQYF. CDR3 coding DNA: TGTGCCAGCAGCCAACAGGGGATAGAGACCCAGTACTTC.

The chain employs TRBV27 and TRBJ1-6, with 7 bases identical to TRBD1. V lost 4 bases to trimming and J lost 8 bases; unmatched junction nucleotides: 11. Germline V gene sequence: CDR1 MNHEY, CDR2 SMNVEV (reference sequence). CDR3 length: 16 amino acids. The CDR3 sequence: CASSSTAQGRDSPLHF. In DNA form, the CDR3 reads TGTGCCAGCAGTTCCACAGCACAGGGGAGAGATTCACCCCTCCACTTT.

The chain uses TRBV28 and TRBJ1-4; a possible D gene is TRBD1 (6 bases). With 3 bases removed from V and 6 bases from J, the gap between germline ends came to 14 bases. The CDR3 length is 15 residues. Germline assignment: CDR1 MDHEN and CDR2 SYDVKM. This chain's CDR3 is CASSFTTGVYEKLFF. CDR3 DNA: TGTGCCAGCAGTTTTACGACAGGAGTATATGAAAAACTGTTTTTT.

The rearrangement links TRBV28 to TRBJ1-5; possibly TRBD1 for D (5 bases). V shed 6 bases and J shed 0 bases, with 12 bases lying between them. The germline V gene has CDR1 MDHEN and CDR2 SYDVKM. This CDR3 has 15 amino acids. CDR3 bases: TGTGCCAGCAGGGCGGGGGGGAATAGCAATCAGCCCCAGCATTTT. As protein: CASRAGGNSNQPQHF.

The V call is TRBV12-3 or TRBV12-4, the J call TRBJ2-7; D is ambiguous. The V gene lost 6 bases and the J gene lost 9 bases, with 18 bases spanning the gap. The CDR3 is 13 residues long. CDR3: CASSPNSRIGQYF. CDR3 nucleotides: TGTGCCAGCAGCCCCAACTCTAGAATAGGGCAGTACTTC.

V gene TRBV4-2 combines with J gene TRBJ2-7, with TRBD2 matching over 8 bases. The V gene's germline CDR1 is LGHNA and CDR2 YNFKEQ. Trimming took 0 bases from V and 3 from J; bases not matched to a gene: 7. The CDR3 has 16 amino acids. DNA of the CDR3: TGTGCCAGCAGCCAAGATCCGGGGGGGACCCACTACGAGCAGTACTTC. Its protein is CASSQDPGGTHYEQYF.

J is TRBJ2-5 and V is TRBV11-3, with 7 bases aligning to TRBD1. Germline V gene sequence: CDR1 SGHNT, CDR2 YENEEA. With 5 bases clipped from V and 5 bases from J, the junction kept 11 bases outside the gene matches. There are 15 residues in the CDR3. The DNA for the CDR3 is TGTGCCAGCAGCCGGCGACAGGGCGTCGGGGAGACCCAGTACTTC. It is translated as CASSRRQGVGETQYF. Full variable domain (remainder filled in from reference TRBV11-3 and TRBJ2-5): EAGVVQSPRYKIIEKKQPVAFWCNPISGHNTLYWYLQNLGQGPELLIRYENEEAVDDSQLPKDRFSAERLKGVDSTLKIQPAELGDSAVYLCASSRRQGVGETQYFGPGTRLLVL.

The V and J genes are TRBV2 and TRBJ1-5; a weak D match, TRBD1 (6 bases). V was trimmed by 5 bases and J by 2 bases, leaving 13 bases between them. The germline V gene encodes CDR1 SNHLY and CDR2 FYNNEI. The CDR3 has 15 amino acids. CDR3 in DNA: TGTGCCAGCAGTTTCGAACAGGGTGGCAATCAGCCCCAGCATTTT. The encoded protein is CASSFEQGGNQPQHF.

The genes are TRBV3-1 (or the pseudogene TRBV3-2) and TRBJ2-7, with TRBD2 identical over 13 bases. The length of the CDR3 is 15 residues. Germline V lookup: CDR1 LGHDT, CDR2 YNNKEL (reference sequence). V shed 3 bases, J shed 2 bases, and the junction held 1 base outside the gene matches. Here the CDR3 DNA reads TGTGCCAGCAGCCAGGGACTAGCGGGGACCTACGAGCAGTACTTC. Translating it yields CASSQGLAGTYEQYF.

The chain recombines TRBV12-5 with TRBJ1-2; 8 bases fit TRBD1. Germline V lookup: CDR1 LGHNT, CDR2 FRNRAP. The CDR3 runs 14 residues. J gave up 8 bases and V 3 bases, and 8 bases lay outside the gene matches. The CDR3 nucleotides read TGTGCTAGTGGTTTATCGGACAGGGCCTCCGGCTACACCTTC. Protein product: CASGLSDRASGYTF.

The chain carries TRBV12-3 or TRBV12-4 and TRBJ1-1, with D possibly matching TRBD1 (6 bases). V shed 5 bases and J shed 1 base, with 8 bases lying between them. This CDR3 has 13 residues. The CDR3 is CASSQGRNTEAFF. Here the CDR3 DNA reads TGTGCCAGCAGTCAGGGGAGGAACACTGAAGCTTTCTTT.

This clone occurred once. The chain uses TRBV5-4 and TRBJ2-5; TRBD1 might be the D (5 bases). Trimming took 4 bases from V and 3 from J, leaving 10 bases between them. The CDR3 covers 13 residues. CDR1 is SGHNT and CDR2 is YYREEE in the germline V gene (reference sequence). CDR3 in amino acids: CASSLEGEETQYF. In DNA form, the CDR3 reads TGTGCCAGCAGCCTCGAAGGGGAAGAGACCCAGTACTTC.

The chain carries TRBV10-3 and TRBJ1-2; D is possibly TRBD1 (5 bases). The CDR3 runs to 14 residues. Germline V gene lookup returns CDR1 ENHRY and CDR2 SYGVKD. Trimming pared 3 bases from V and 3 bases from J, leaving 11 bases between. The CDR3 DNA follows: TGTGCCATCAGTGAAGGGGATTTTTACTATGGCTACACCTTC. Translating it yields CAISEGDFYYGYTF.

V usage is TRBV11-1 and J usage is TRBJ2-5, with a possible D match to TRBD1 (6 bases). V lost 4 bases and J 5 bases, leaving 11 bases between the germline ends. CDR3 size: 13 residues. CDR1 and CDR2 from the germline V gene are SGHAT and FQDESV (reference sequence). The CDR3 is CASSSPGAETQYF. The CDR3 DNA is TGTGCCAGCAGCTCCCCAGGGGCGGAGACCCAGTACTTC.

J is TRBJ2-1 and V is TRBV5-1, with D possibly TRBD1 on 6 matching bases. V lost 0 bases and J 5 bases, leaving 12 bases between the germline ends. Germline-derived CDR1 and CDR2 are SGHRS and YFSETQ. CDR3 length: 15 amino acids. The chain's CDR3 is CASSLAGRTDNEQFF. The CDR3 bases are TGCGCCAGCAGCTTGGCCGGAAGGACAGACAATGAGCAGTTCTTC.

The chain carries TRBV9 and TRBJ1-1, with D hard to call. Per germline, CDR1 SGDLS and CDR2 YYNGEE. Between the trimmed V and J ends, which lost 0 bases and 2 bases, there was a span of 5 bases. CDR3 length equals 13 residues. The CDR3 loop reads CASSVERNTEAFF. The CDR3 DNA follows: TGTGCCAGCAGCGTAGAGCGAAACACTGAAGCTTTCTTT.

J is TRBJ1-1 and V is TRBV11-2, with D possibly TRBD1 on 6 matching bases. The CDR3 runs 14 residues. The V gene's germline CDR1 is SGHAT and CDR2 FQNNGV. Trimming pared 5 bases from V and 1 base from J, leaving 11 bases between. CDR3 region: CASSIGQTNTEAFF. In nucleotides, the CDR3 is TGTGCCAGCAGCATTGGACAGACGAACACTGAAGCTTTCTTT.